The 4 T cell receptor beta chains given below trace back to one sample, sequenced in a study of blood T cell repertoires in COVID-19. Assay used: immunoSEQ multiplex PCR; TCRdb lists only in-frame clones, some missing. The repertoire holds around 380,000 clones, with approximately 77% as singletons. Sequencing was done on a sample of peripheral blood. These TCRs come from a human donor with acute or convalescent COVID-19. The donor label of this sample is uncertain.

The V and J genes are TRBV18 and TRBJ1-1, with 8 bases fitting TRBD1. CDR1 KGHSH and CDR2 LQKENI come from the germline V gene. This CDR3 contains 16 residues. After removal of 0 bases from V and 6 bases from J, the junction contained 9 bases not matched to a gene. The chain's CDR3 is CASSPPKGTGVSEAFF. The CDR3 DNA sequence: TGTGCCAGCTCACCACCGAAAGGGACAGGCGTTTCTGAAGCTTTCTTT.

The CDR3 here is CASSQHAGGTLSYEQYF. In DNA, the CDR3 is TGCGCCAGCAGCCAACACGCAGGGGGAACCTTATCCTACGAGCAGTACTTC. This chain connects TRBV4-1 to TRBJ2-7; TRBD1 matches 7 bases. J was trimmed by 1 base and V by 2 bases; bases with no gene match: 11. This CDR3 contains 17 residues. From germline, CDR1 is MGHRA and CDR2 YSYEKL.

A few counts support this clone. V and J are TRBV19 and TRBJ1-1; D is ambiguous. The CDR3 is made up of 14 amino acids. The germline V gene has CDR1 LNHDA and CDR2 SQIVND (reference sequence). V shed 3 bases and J shed 1 base, with 9 bases lying between them. CDR3 region: CASSIWAPNTEAFF. CDR3 sequence (DNA): TGTGCCAGTAGTATTTGGGCGCCGAACACTGAAGCTTTCTTT.

CDR3 coding DNA: TGTGCCTGGAGTTCCGGGGTCAGCTTAAATCAGCCCCAGCATTTT. Translated: CAWSSGVSLNQPQHF. V is TRBV30 and J is TRBJ1-5; D gene uncertain. V lost 2 bases to trimming and J lost 4 bases, with 15 bases between them. Germline assignment: CDR1 GTSNPN and CDR2 SVGIG (reference sequence). This CDR3 spans 15 amino acids.